This is a list of T cell receptor beta chains from one sample in a study of shared clonotypes between healthy human individuals. Only in-frame clones appear in the TCRdb table, and some are missing; sequencing was by immunoSEQ multiplex PCR. The table records under 85,000 clones, about 64% of them present only once. The sequenced sample consisted of memory CD8+ T cells sorted from blood. The source of these receptors is a man aged 30 to 45 in good health. The CDR3 runs from the conserved cysteine through the conserved F or W. Each record gives: CDR3 DNA, CDR3 protein, V gene, D gene, clone size, J gene. D genes are given only for firm matches. Clone size is stated in some rows and not others, as once, few, many or a class when expanded.

DNA: TGTGCCAGCAGCCATGACAGGCGCCGGGATTACAATGAGCAGTTCTTC; CDR3: CASSHDRRRDYNEQFF; V: TRBV9; D: .; size: many; J: TRBJ2-1
DNA: TGTGCCAGCAGCTTGAAGGGAGGAGAGACCCAGTACTTC; CDR3: CASSLKGGETQYF; V: TRBV5-4; D: .; size: .; J: TRBJ2-5
DNA: TGTGCCAGCACCATCCACCGGGACTACTACTACAATGAGCAGTTCTTC; CDR3: CASTIHRDYYYNEQFF; V: TRBV27; D: TRBD2; size: .; J: TRBJ2-1
DNA: TGTGCCAGCAGCTTAGCGGTTGGAACCTACGAGCAGTACTTC; CDR3: CASSLAVGTYEQYF; V: TRBV7-8; D: .; size: .; J: TRBJ2-7
DNA: TGTGCCAGCAGCTTACCGCGGGGGACAGCGGCAGATACGCAGTATTTT; CDR3: CASSLPRGTAADTQYF; V: TRBV11-2; D: .; size: .; J: TRBJ2-3
DNA: TGTGCCAGCAGTTACTCGGGACAGAACCCGGGTCAGCCCCAGCATTTT; CDR3: CASSYSGQNPGQPQHF; V: TRBV6-6; D: TRBD1; size: .; J: TRBJ1-5
DNA: TGTGCCAGCAGCCTTACTAGCGACCCAGATACGCAGTATTTT; CDR3: CASSLTSDPDTQYF; V: TRBV6-5; D: TRBD2; size: .; J: TRBJ2-3
DNA: TGTGCCAGCTCACTAGGAAGGGGTCAGCCCCAGCATTTT; CDR3: CASSLGRGQPQHF; V: TRBV18; D: .; size: .; J: TRBJ1-5
DNA: TGTGCCAGCAGTTTCGTCTCCTACGAGCAGTACTTC; CDR3: CASSFVSYEQYF; V: TRBV14; D: .; size: .; J: TRBJ2-7
DNA: TGTGCCAGCAGCGCCCCCGGACAGGACTATGGCTACACCTTC; CDR3: CASSAPGQDYGYTF; V: TRBV7-9; D: TRBD1; size: .; J: TRBJ1-2
DNA: TGTGCCAGCAGCCCGCCTTCGGGGGAGCAGTACTTC; CDR3: CASSPPSGEQYF; V: TRBV7-6; D: .; size: few; J: TRBJ2-7
DNA: TGTGCCAGTAGTCCCCACACCGGGGAGCTGTTTTTT; CDR3: CASSPHTGELFF; V: TRBV19; D: .; size: .; J: TRBJ2-2
DNA: TGTGCCACCAGCAGCGCCGCGCAGGTGCGGAACAATGAGCAGTTCTTC; CDR3: CATSSAAQVRNNEQFF; V: TRBV15; D: .; size: .; J: TRBJ2-1
DNA: TGCGCCAGCAGCCAAGGGGACAGGGGCTCTGGGGCCAACGTCCTGACTTTC; CDR3: CASSQGDRGSGANVLTF; V: TRBV7-9; D: TRBD1; size: .; J: TRBJ2-6
DNA: TGTGCCAGCAGCTGGAGACTAGCTGGGGAGTACCAAGAGACCCAGTACTTC; CDR3: CASSWRLAGEYQETQYF; V: TRBV7-8; D: TRBD2; size: .; J: TRBJ2-5
DNA: TGCGCCAGCAGCCCGTGGTTGATCACCGGGGAGCTGTTTTTT; CDR3: CASSPWLITGELFF; V: TRBV5-1; D: .; size: .; J: TRBJ2-2
DNA: TGTGCCAGCAGGGCCGGGACTAGCTGGGGCAATGAGCAGTTCTTC; CDR3: CASRAGTSWGNEQFF; V: TRBV2; D: TRBD2; size: .; J: TRBJ2-1
DNA: TGTGCCAGCAGCGGGGGAACTGGAAACACCATATATTTT; CDR3: CASSGGTGNTIYF; V: TRBV7-8; D: .; size: few; J: TRBJ1-3
DNA: TGTGCCAGCAGCTTTTGGGGACGACACATGAACACTGAAGCTTTCTTT; CDR3: CASSFWGRHMNTEAFF; V: TRBV7-8; D: .; size: .; J: TRBJ1-1
DNA: TGTGCCAGCAGTCAGAACTATGGCTACACCTTC; CDR3: CASSQNYGYTF; V: TRBV28; D: .; size: few; J: TRBJ1-2
DNA: TGTGCCAGCAGCCTAGCGCGGGAGAGTCCCTACAATGAGCAGTTCTTC; CDR3: CASSLARESPYNEQFF; V: TRBV9; D: TRBD2; size: .; J: TRBJ2-1
DNA: TGTGCCAGCAGCTTGCGGGCTAGCTCCAATGAGCAGTTCTTC; CDR3: CASSLRASSNEQFF; V: TRBV5-5; D: .; size: .; J: TRBJ2-1
DNA: TGTGCCAGCAGCCTGCGGAGCGGGAGAAACACCGGGGAGCTGTTTTTT; CDR3: CASSLRSGRNTGELFF; V: TRBV7-6; D: TRBD2; size: .; J: TRBJ2-2
DNA: TGTGCCAGCAGCCCTAGCTGGGGAGGGCCACTGGAGCAGTTCTTC; CDR3: CASSPSWGGPLEQFF; V: TRBV5-6; D: TRBD2; size: .; J: TRBJ2-1
DNA: TGTGCCAGCAGCAGCCAGGGACAGAACACAGATACGCAGTATTTT; CDR3: CASSSQGQNTDTQYF; V: TRBV13; D: TRBD1; size: .; J: TRBJ2-3
DNA: TGCGCCAGCAGCGTGACCGGGACGCCGGGGTTAGAGACCCAGTACTTC; CDR3: CASSVTGTPGLETQYF; V: TRBV5-1; D: .; size: .; J: TRBJ2-5
DNA: TGTGCCAGCAGCGTAACTGAATTCACCTACAATGAGCAGTTCTTC; CDR3: CASSVTEFTYNEQFF; V: TRBV11-2; D: .; size: .; J: TRBJ2-1
DNA: TGTGCCAGCTCACTAGACAGGGCCCAAGAGACCCAGTACTTC; CDR3: CASSLDRAQETQYF; V: TRBV18; D: TRBD1; size: .; J: TRBJ2-5
DNA: TGTGCCAGCAGTGGACCCGACGAGGAAGCTTTCTTT; CDR3: CASSGPDEEAFF; V: TRBV6-4; D: .; size: .; J: TRBJ1-1
DNA: TGTGCCAGCAGTCCTGGACAGGGACTCGCTGGGGCCAACGTCCTGACTTTC; CDR3: CASSPGQGLAGANVLTF; V: TRBV27; D: TRBD1; size: .; J: TRBJ2-6
DNA: TGTGCCACCTCTCCTGAGACGAAAGCTTTCTTT; CDR3: CATSPETKAFF; V: TRBV19; D: .; size: .; J: TRBJ1-1